The rows below give T cell receptor beta chains drawn from one sample of a study of cytomegalovirus exposure and HLA in healthy donors. The method was immunoSEQ multiplex PCR; TCRdb's version includes in-frame clones alone and lacks a portion of them. The table records some 100,000 clones, around three quarters of them present only once. The sample comprised PBMCs. These receptors all come from a male donor in good health and CMV-seropositive. CDR3s include the opening cysteine and the closing phenylalanine or tryptophan. Fields, in order: D gene, V gene, clone size, J gene, CDR3 DNA, CDR3 protein. D genes are given only for firm matches. Clone size is not always given. Where it is, it says once, few, many or a class for expanded clones.

.	TRBV5-4	.	TRBJ2-1	TGTGCCAGCAGCTTAAGCAGGGGTCTTGGGAGTGAGCAGTTCTTC	CASSLSRGLGSEQFF
TRBD1	TRBV19	.	TRBJ1-2	TGTGCCAGTACCCGCACGGACAGGGGGCAGGCCTATGGCTACACCTTC	CASTRTDRGQAYGYTF
.	TRBV4-1	.	TRBJ2-7	TGCGCCAGCAGCCAGGGGCGGGGGCCGTCCTACGAGCAGTACTTC	CASSQGRGPSYEQYF
.	TRBV5-6	.	TRBJ1-1	TGTGCCAGCAGCCTCGTATTCACTGAAGCTTTCTTT	CASSLVFTEAFF
.	TRBV30	.	TRBJ1-2	TGTGCCTGGAGGCGTATGGGAGGGTACAGTGGCTACACCTTC	CAWRRMGGYSGYTF
.	TRBV2	.	TRBJ2-7	TGTGCCAGCACCTGGACTGGGGGGGAGCAGTACTTC	CASTWTGGEQYF
.	TRBV15	.	TRBJ1-5	TGTGCCACCGATACTCGGCAGGGCAATCAGCCCCAGCATTTT	CATDTRQGNQPQHF
TRBD1	TRBV30	once	TRBJ1-2	TGTGCCTGGGGTGTGGGGATCGGACAGGGCTATGGCTACACCTTC	CAWGVGIGQGYGYTF
TRBD1	TRBV27	.	TRBJ1-4	TGTGCCAGCAGTAGAGGGGACAGCGAAAAACTGTTTTTT	CASSRGDSEKLFF
.	TRBV27	.	TRBJ1-2	TGTGCCAGCACTACTACTGGTTATGGCTACACCTTC	CASTTTGYGYTF
TRBD1	TRBV2	once	TRBJ2-7	TGTGCCAGCAGGTCCGGGACAGGCTCCTACGAGCAGTACTTC	CASRSGTGSYEQYF
TRBD1	TRBV6-7	few	TRBJ1-6	TGTGCCAGCAGTTACCTCTGGGACAGGGCTAATTCACCCCTCCACTTT	CASSYLWDRANSPLHF
TRBD1	TRBV5-1	.	TRBJ2-2	TGCGCCAGCAGCTCCCTCTTGACAGGGGGAAACGCCGGGGAGCTGTTTTTT	CASSSLLTGGNAGELFF
.	TRBV4-3	.	TRBJ2-7	TGCGCCAGCAGCCAAGATAGAGACGAGCAGTACTTC	CASSQDRDEQYF
.	TRBV5-6	.	TRBJ2-5	TGTGCCAGCGGCTCGGACTACGTCCAAGAGACCCAGTACTTC	CASGSDYVQETQYF
.	TRBV5-1	.	TRBJ1-1	TGCGCCAGCAGCGGAACAGGGTTAAGCACTGAAGCTTTCTTT	CASSGTGLSTEAFF
TRBD1	TRBV6-1	once	TRBJ1-1	TGTGCCAGCAGTAAAGGACAGGGAAGAGATGAAGCTTTCTTT	CASSKGQGRDEAFF
.	TRBV30	few	TRBJ1-5	TGTGCCTGGGGCCTTCAATCGGGTCCTCATCAGCCCCAGCATTTT	CAWGLQSGPHQPQHF
TRBD2	TRBV5-1	.	TRBJ2-7	TGCGCCAGCAGCGAATTAGCGGGGGAGTCCTACGAGCAGTACTTC	CASSELAGESYEQYF
TRBD1	TRBV25-1	.	TRBJ2-7	TGTGCCAGCGGACTGACAGGGTCCGGCGAGCAGTACTTC	CASGLTGSGEQYF
.	TRBV11-2	.	TRBJ1-6	TGTGCCAGCAGGATCACTCAGACGGGATCACCCCTCCACTTT	CASRITQTGSPLHF
TRBD1	TRBV28	.	TRBJ1-2	TGTGTCAGCAGGAGTATAAGGGGACAGTTAAGTGGCTATGGCTACACCTTC	CVSRSIRGQLSGYGYTF
TRBD1	TRBV5-4	.	TRBJ2-7	TGTGCCAGCAGCTTGCCGGGACAGGGGAACTACGAGCAGTACTTC	CASSLPGQGNYEQYF
.	TRBV30	.	TRBJ1-3	TGTGCCTGGACTAGCTCTGGAAACACCATATATTTT	CAWTSSGNTIYF
.	TRBV7-2	.	TRBJ1-2	TGTGCCAGCAGCTTAGCACGGGGCTACACCTTC	CASSLARGYTF
TRBD1	TRBV7-6	.	TRBJ1-4	TGTGCCAGCAGCTATGGGACAGGGATAGAAAAACTGTTTTTT	CASSYGTGIEKLFF
TRBD1	TRBV5-1	.	TRBJ1-1	TGCGCCAGCAGCCCACAGGGGAGCACTGAAGCTTTCTTT	CASSPQGSTEAFF
.	TRBV30	.	TRBJ1-1	TGTGCCTGGATGACCTGGAGGAACACTGAAGCTTTCTTT	CAWMTWRNTEAFF